The sample holds many counts of the clone carrying this T cell receptor (beta chain). Using its own MiXCR run on the RT-PCR reads, TCRdb lists one record per CDR3 protein. The sample lists about 680,000 distinct CDR3 sequences; more than 13% were seen once. The CDR3 is 18 residues long. V shed 3 bases, J shed 3 bases, and the junction held 12 bases outside the gene matches. In germline, CDR1 is LNHNV, CDR2 YYDKDF (reference sequence). Sequences were obtained from memory CD4+ T cells from blood. The TCR sequence derives from a female donor in good health, serving as a healthy control. The gene calls are TRBV15 and TRBJ2-2; TRBD1 aligns across 8 bases. CDR3 in DNA: TGTGCCACCAGCAGGGAATCGCCCCGGACAGGGTACACCGGGGAGCTGTTTTTT. Amino acid sequence: CATSRESPRTGYTGELFF.